This entry describes one TCR beta chain. This clonotype appeared a few times. Its antigen specificity is not known. No much larger clone is present one base from it, and per-base qualities are unavailable. The data derive from a study of blood T cells in healthy people across ages (dated by TCRdb to about 2015). For the wider study: In model experiments, template switching captured roughly one uniquely barcoded TCR beta cDNA molecule for every two T cells. Using deep sequencing normalized with unique cDNA molecular identifiers, the study measured how TCR beta repertoire diversity changes with age. Four age groups were formed from the donors: young (average roughly 16 years), middle-aged (roughly 38), aged (roughly 56) and long-lived (more than 75). To avoid experimental bias, donors of different ages were distributed randomly across sequencing lanes. The study analyzed two additional independent replicas of 1 million unique cDNA reads from the same blood draw for two donors, one aged 18 to 30 and one aged 80 or older. General conclusions and limits of the study: As age increased, observed TCR beta diversity per million T cells dropped in a roughly linear way, and a significant reduction was already evident by age about 36. Because donor CMV infection status was unknown, age-related changes in expanded clonotypes were potentially confounded. Total diversity estimates from one million sequenced T cells were considered lower bounds and underestimates. Compared with the aged group, the long-lived group had more naive CD4+ T cells, fewer expanded clones and increased TCR diversity, a pattern suggesting age selection. Because profiling used bulk unsorted PBMCs, naive and antigen-experienced compartments could not be compared conclusively. A strong correlation was found between observed TCR beta diversity and the percentage of naive T cells measured by flow cytometry.

The 39 donors, aged roughly 6 to 90 years, were systemically healthy Caucasian individuals from Russia. Each donor gave about 10 milliliters of peripheral blood, drawn into EDTA-treated Vacutainer tubes. Ficoll-Paque density-gradient centrifugation was used to isolate PBMCs, with at least 6.5 million per sample. Total RNA was extracted from PBMCs with Trizol reagent, with at least 5.5 micrograms obtained per sample. Naive CD45RAhigh/CD27high T cell percentages were measured by flow cytometry on a PBMC aliquot from every donor. To prepare the library, 5' RACE was applied. TCRdb names Illumina HiSeq 2500 as the instrument used. The second PCR ran for roughly 7 to 11 cycles and used a J-beta primer mix along with a sample-barcoded 5' primer. A unique molecular identifier was introduced onto each TCR beta cDNA molecule by a template-switch 5' adaptor carrying 12 random nucleotides. At least 3 million CDR3-containing paired-end reads were obtained from each sample. All of the RNA was converted into first-strand cDNA using the Mint cDNA synthesis kit, with a TRBC-specific oligonucleotide serving as the primer. After uracil-DNA glycosylase treatment, a first 18-cycle PCR used universal primers M1SS and BC2_uni_R on all cDNA. As for how the authors treated the data: For normalization, 1 million high-quality reads were randomly selected from each sample, with every read carrying a distinct molecular identifier. Instead of being binned into consensus sequences, reads with shared molecular identifiers were discarded. MiTCR, set to a Q25 quality threshold and the strictest error-elimination algorithm, was used for CDR3 identification, clonotype clustering and error correction. Lower-bound total TCR beta diversity was estimated with a nonparametric unseen species model using Euler transformation. The public sequencing data were trimmed at Q25 with fastp and processed into clonotypes with MiXCR by TCRdb, which kept only in-frame beta chains. Duplicate CDR3 protein sequences are folded into a single record with the most common DNA and genes. TCRdb, rather than the study authors, made the V and J calls. This sample lists 1.5 million to 1.9 million distinct CDR3 sequences; 35% to 45% were detected once. The ten largest account for approximately 4.1% of the sample.

A distance of 8 bases separates the germline ends of V and J, which lose 1 base and 0 bases respectively. The CDR3 numbers 15 residues from cysteine through phenylalanine. Of the read, only the CDR3 DNA is kept; its 45 bases are in frame from base 1. For CDR1 and CDR2, the germline V gene lists LGHNA and YSLEER. The clonotype was recovered from a woman between 18 and 30 years old in good health. The sequence is built from TRBV4-3 and TRBJ2-3, with the D segment identity uncertain. The specimen sequenced was blood. DNA sequence: TGCGCCAGCAGCCAAGCCAGAGTTAGCACAGATACGCAGTATTTT. The translation is CASSQARVSTDTQYF.